This record looks at one T cell receptor (beta chain) sequence and its context. The data belong to a study of CD8 T cells in Susac syndrome. Study overall: The Susac syndrome patients were therapy-naive, on corticosteroids, or on intravenous immunoglobulin alone at blood draw.

Germline V gene data show CDR1 as SEHNR and CDR2 as FQNEAQ (reference sequence). Trimming left V 4 bases short and J 10 bases short, with 17 bases between. The length of the CDR3 is 14 residues. The RNA, 0.5 to 1 ug, was put through reverse transcription using random hexamers. TCRdb processed the immunoSEQ multiplex PCR reads anew with MiXCR; each CDR3 protein has one entry. This sample has 100,000 to 150,000 distinct CDR3 sequences; 90% to 95% occur once, and the top ten carry about 0.19%. The sample taken for sequencing was CD8+ T cells from PBMCs. This clonotype was sampled from a human donor with Susac syndrome. The V call is TRBV7-9, the J call TRBJ2-1; the D call may be TRBD1 or TRBD2 (5 bases each). The CDR3, as DNA: TGTGCCAGCAGCTGGGTGGGACGGTTCGAGGAGCAGTTCTTC. It is translated as CASSWVGRFEEQFF.